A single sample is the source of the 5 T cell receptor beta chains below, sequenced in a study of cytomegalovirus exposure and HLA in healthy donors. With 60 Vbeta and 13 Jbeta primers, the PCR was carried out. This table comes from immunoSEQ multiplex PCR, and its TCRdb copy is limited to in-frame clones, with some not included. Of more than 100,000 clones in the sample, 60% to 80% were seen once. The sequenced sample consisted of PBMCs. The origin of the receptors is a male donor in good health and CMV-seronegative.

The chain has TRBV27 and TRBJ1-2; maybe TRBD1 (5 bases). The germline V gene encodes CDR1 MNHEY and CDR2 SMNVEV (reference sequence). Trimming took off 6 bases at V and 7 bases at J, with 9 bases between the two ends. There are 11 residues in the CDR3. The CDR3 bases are TGTGCCAGCAGGCAGGGTGGTGGCTACACCTTC. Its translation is CASRQGGGYTF.

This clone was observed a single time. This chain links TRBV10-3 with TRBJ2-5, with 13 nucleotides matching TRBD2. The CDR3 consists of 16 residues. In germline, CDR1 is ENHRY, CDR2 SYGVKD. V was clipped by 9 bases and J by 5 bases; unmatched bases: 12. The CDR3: CAILGRTSGGLETQYF. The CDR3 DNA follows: TGTGCCATTCTCGGTCGGACTAGCGGGGGTTTGGAGACCCAGTACTTC.

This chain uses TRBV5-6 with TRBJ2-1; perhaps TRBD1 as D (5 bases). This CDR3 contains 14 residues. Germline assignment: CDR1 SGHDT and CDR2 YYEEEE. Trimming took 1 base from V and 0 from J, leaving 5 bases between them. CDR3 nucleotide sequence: TGTGCCAGCAGCTTGCAGGGCTCCTACAATGAGCAGTTCTTC. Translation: CASSLQGSYNEQFF. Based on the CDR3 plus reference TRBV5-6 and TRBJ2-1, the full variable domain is DAGVTQSPTHLIKTRGQQVTLRCSPKSGHDTVSWYQQALGQGPQFIFQYYEEEERQRGNFPDRFSGHQFPNYSSELNVNALLLGDSALYLCASSLQGSYNEQFFGPGTRLTVL.

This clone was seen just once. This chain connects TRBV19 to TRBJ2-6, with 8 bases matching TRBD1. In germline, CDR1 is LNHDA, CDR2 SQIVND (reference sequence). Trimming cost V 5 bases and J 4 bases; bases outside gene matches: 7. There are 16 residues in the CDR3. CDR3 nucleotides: TGTGCCAGTAGTCCCCGGACAGGGACGGGGGCCAACGTCCTGACTTTC. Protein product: CASSPRTGTGANVLTF.

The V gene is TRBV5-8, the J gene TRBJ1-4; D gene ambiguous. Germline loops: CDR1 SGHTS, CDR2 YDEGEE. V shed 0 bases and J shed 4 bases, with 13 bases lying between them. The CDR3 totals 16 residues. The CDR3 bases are TGTGCCAGCAGCTTGGTCGTGGGTGGCGGTAATGAAAAACTGTTTTTT. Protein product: CASSLVVGGGNEKLFF. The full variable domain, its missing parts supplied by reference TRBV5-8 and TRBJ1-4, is EAGVTQSPTHLIKTRGQQATLRCSPISGHTSVYWYQQALGLGLQFLLWYDEGEERNRGNFPPRFSGRQFPNYSSELNVNALELEDSALYLCASSLVVGGGNEKLFFGSGTQLSVL.